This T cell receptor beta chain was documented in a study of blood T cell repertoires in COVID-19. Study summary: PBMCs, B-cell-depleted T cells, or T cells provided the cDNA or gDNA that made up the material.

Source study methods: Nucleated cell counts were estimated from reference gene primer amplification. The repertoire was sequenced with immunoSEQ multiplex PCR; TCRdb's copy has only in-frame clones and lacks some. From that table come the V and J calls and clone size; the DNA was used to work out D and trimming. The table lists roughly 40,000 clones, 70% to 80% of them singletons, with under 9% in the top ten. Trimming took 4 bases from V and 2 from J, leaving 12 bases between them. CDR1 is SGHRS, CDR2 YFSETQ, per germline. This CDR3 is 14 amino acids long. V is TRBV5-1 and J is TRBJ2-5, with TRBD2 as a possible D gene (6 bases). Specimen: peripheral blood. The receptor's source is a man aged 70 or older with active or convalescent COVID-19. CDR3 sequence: CASSPGRGQETQYF. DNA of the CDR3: TGCGCCAGCAGCCCGGGACGGGGGCAAGAGACCCAGTACTTC. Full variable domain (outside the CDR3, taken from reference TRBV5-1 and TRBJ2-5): KAGVTQTPRYLIKTRGQQVTLSCSPISGHRSVSWYQQTPGQGLQFLFEYFSETQRNKGNFPGRFSGRQFSNSRSEMNVSTLELGDSALYLCASSPGRGQETQYFGPGTRLLVL.